Listed here are 10 T cell receptor beta chains from one sample, sequenced in a study of regulatory dendritic cells for organ transplantation. This table comes from immunoSEQ multiplex PCR, and its TCRdb copy is limited to in-frame clones, with some not included. The sample comprises about 7,100 clones, 60% to 70% of which are singletons, and about 3.7% rests with the top ten. Antigens of these TCRs are unknown. Sorted subsets were CFSE-labeled and cultured approximately 5 days with allogeneic dendritic cells. What was sequenced was memory CD4+ T cells from blood cultured with dendritic cells. Subset here: CD45RO+ memory T cells. Receptor source: a human donor in good health.

This sequence joins TRBV6-5 and TRBJ1-2; TRBD1 aligns across 10 bases. This CDR3 is 13 amino acids long. J lost 4 bases, V lost 6 bases, and 2 bases had no gene match. Germline lookup yields CDR1 MNHEY and CDR2 SVGAGI. This CDR3 reads CASSRDRGYGYTF. The CDR3 nucleotides are TGTGCCAGCAGCCGGGACAGGGGCTATGGCTACACCTTC.

The chain links TRBV6-1 to TRBJ2-3; 10 bases agree with TRBD1. Germline values: CDR1 MNHNS, CDR2 SASEGT. This CDR3 is 15 amino acids long. The V and J ends lost 5 bases and 4 bases, in that order; junction bases with no gene match: 6. CDR3 in DNA: TGTGCCAGCAGTAATAGACAGGGGGCTGCAGATACGCAGTATTTT. This gives the protein CASSNRQGAADTQYF.

A few counts support this clone. The rearrangement joins TRBV11-2 to TRBJ1-1; TRBD1 matches 10 bases. Per germline, CDR1 SGHAT and CDR2 FQNNGV. Trimming cost V 4 bases and J 5 bases; bases outside gene matches: 10. The CDR3 runs 16 residues. The CDR3 DNA is TGTGCCAGCAGCTCCTTGACAGGGGGCAGGAGGACTGAAGCTTTCTTT. This codes for CASSSLTGGRRTEAFF.

V gene TRBV7-9 combines with J gene TRBJ1-1; D uncertain. Trimming took 4 bases from V and 1 from J, leaving 13 bases between them. The CDR3 runs to 15 residues. Germline lookup yields CDR1 SEHNR and CDR2 FQNEAQ (reference sequence). The CDR3 loop reads CASSSLRAANTEAFF. For the CDR3, the DNA is TGTGCCAGCAGCTCCCTGAGGGCTGCGAACACTGAAGCTTTCTTT.

The gene calls are TRBV5-1 and TRBJ2-5; 7 bases match TRBD1. The CDR3 sequence is 13 residues long. The V segment lost 4 bases and the J segment 4 bases; nucleotides outside the gene matches: 4. Per germline, CDR1 SGHRS and CDR2 YFSETQ. The CDR3 nucleotides are TGCGCCAGCAGCGAGGGGGCTAGAGAGACCCAGTACTTC. It yields the protein CASSEGARETQYF.

V usage is TRBV5-4 and J usage is TRBJ1-3; 7 bases line up with TRBD1. The ends lost 4 bases at V and 2 bases at J; junction bases unmatched: 6. The CDR3 totals 15 residues. Germline CDR1 SGHNT, CDR2 YYREEE (reference sequence). The CDR3 DNA reads TGTGCCAGCAGCGTCAGGGGGGTTCCTGGAAACACCATATATTTT. The encoded protein is CASSVRGVPGNTIYF.

The V call is TRBV2, the J call TRBJ1-4; D remains unclear. CDR1 is SNHLY and CDR2 is FYNNEI in the germline V gene. CDR3 length: 13 amino acids. V lost 3 bases to trimming and J lost 4 bases, with 6 bases between them. DNA for the CDR3: TGTGCCAGCAGTGAGAGACATAATGAAAAACTGTTTTTT. Protein: CASSERHNEKLFF.

The rearrangement uses TRBV6-5 and TRBJ2-1; TRBD1 matches at 9 bases. Trimming removed 2 bases from V and 8 bases from J; junction bases left unmatched: 7. Germline assignment: CDR1 MNHEY and CDR2 SVGAGI. The CDR3 extends over 15 amino acids. Here the CDR3 DNA reads TGTGCCAGCAGTTACACCTTGGGACAGGGTTATGAGCAGTTCTTC. This sequence encodes CASSYTLGQGYEQFF.

The CDR3 region is CASSLTGVWNTEAFF. CDR3 nucleotides: TGTGCCAGCAGCTTGACAGGGGTGTGGAACACTGAAGCTTTCTTT. The V and J genes are TRBV5-6 and TRBJ1-1; 7 bases match TRBD1. The CDR3 totals 15 residues. With 1 base clipped from V and 1 base from J, the junction kept 4 bases outside the gene matches. Germline CDR1 reads SGHDT; CDR2 reads YYEEEE.

Only a few counts were recorded for this clone. The chain employs TRBV7-9 and TRBJ1-2; TRBD1 might be the D (6 bases). Germline-derived CDR1 and CDR2 are SEHNR and FQNEAQ (reference sequence). The CDR3 contains 13 residues. The V end lost 5 bases, the J end lost 1 base, and 8 bases lay between the germline ends. CDR3 nucleotides: TGTGCCAGCAGCCTGGACAGTAACTATGGCTACACCTTC. Protein sequence: CASSLDSNYGYTF.